This TCR beta chain originates from a study of human T cells and chemical hapten exposure. Looking at the study overall: Patch tests of 0.01% DPC on the upper back were read at 6 days. The patients, most of them female, presented with alopecia areata, totalis or universalis.

This clonotype was seen more than once but under ten times. Its antigen is still unknown. Trimming removed 2 bases from V and 4 bases from J, with 12 bases in between. This CDR3 is built from 16 residues. Looked up from germline, CDR1 is LGHNA and CDR2 is YSLEER. Study-wide findings and caveats: All donors were alopecia patients, so their immunity may differ from that of healthy people.

MiXCR, run by TCRdb on the RACE reads, gives a single entry per CDR3 protein. The data show around 380,000 distinct CDR3 sequences, 4.5% to 7% seen once. Time point described: pre-sensitization, week 0. Described treatment: therapeutic diphenylcyclopropenone sensitization with weekly scalp DPC. This chain links TRBV4-3 with TRBJ2-6, with D hard to call. The TCR comes from a woman under 30 with alopecia areata. Some clones in this sample may be carry-over from other donors' samples. Sequenced here: whole blood, sampled in connection with sensitization to the hapten diphenylcyclopropenone (DPC). The CDR3 here is CASSQLYGVGANVLTF. The CDR3 DNA reads as TGCGCCAGCAGCCAATTGTATGGCGTGGGGGCCAACGTCCTGACTTTC.